This section outlines one TCR beta chain sequence together with its context. Its antigen is undetermined. These data originate in a study of T cell responses to AZD1222 COVID-19 vaccine. Data came from immunoSEQ multiplex PCR; TCRdb stores just in-frame clones and leaves some out. The sample consists of about 190,000 clones, around 90% of them appearing once. Broader study findings: Donors, mostly white British, included more females; clonal diversity was possibly underestimated.

CDR3 length: 12 residues. CDR1 is WNHNN, CDR2 SYGVQD, per germline (reference sequence). Trimming removed 3 bases from V and 6 bases from J, with 6 bases in between. The TCR sequence derives from an adult in good health. The chain carries TRBV10-1 and TRBJ1-5; D may be TRBD1 (5 bases). The material was peripheral blood, obtained on day 0 of AZD1222 vaccination. The CDR3 nucleotides read TGCGCCAGCAGTGATGGGGGTCAGCCCCAGCATTTT. Encoded protein: CASSDGGQPQHF.